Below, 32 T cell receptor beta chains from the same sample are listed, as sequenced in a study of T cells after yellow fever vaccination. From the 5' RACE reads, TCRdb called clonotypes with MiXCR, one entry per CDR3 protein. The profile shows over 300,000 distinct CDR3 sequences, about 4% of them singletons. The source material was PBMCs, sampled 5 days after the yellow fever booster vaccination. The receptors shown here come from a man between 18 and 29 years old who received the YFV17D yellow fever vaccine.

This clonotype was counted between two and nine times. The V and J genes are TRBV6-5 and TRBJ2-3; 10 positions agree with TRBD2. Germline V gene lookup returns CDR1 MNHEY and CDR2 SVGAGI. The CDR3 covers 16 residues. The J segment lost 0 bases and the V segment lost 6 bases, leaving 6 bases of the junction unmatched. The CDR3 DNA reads TGTGCCAGCAGCCCCACTAGCGGGGCTAGCACAGATACGCAGTATTTT. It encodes CASSPTSGASTDTQYF.

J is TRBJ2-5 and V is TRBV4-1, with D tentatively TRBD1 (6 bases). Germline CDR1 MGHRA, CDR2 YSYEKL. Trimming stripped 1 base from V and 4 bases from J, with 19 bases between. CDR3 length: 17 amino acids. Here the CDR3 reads CASSQVVGGQVLETQYF. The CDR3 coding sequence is TGCGCCAGCAGCCAAGTGGTTGGGGGCCAGGTTCTAGAGACCCAGTACTTC.

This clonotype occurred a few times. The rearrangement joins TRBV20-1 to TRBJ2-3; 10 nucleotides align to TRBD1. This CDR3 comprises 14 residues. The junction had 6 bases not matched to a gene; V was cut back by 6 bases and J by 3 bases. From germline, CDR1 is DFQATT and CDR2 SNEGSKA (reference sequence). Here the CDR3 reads CSAHRDRGTDTQYF. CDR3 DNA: TGCAGTGCACACCGGGACAGGGGAACAGATACGCAGTATTTT.

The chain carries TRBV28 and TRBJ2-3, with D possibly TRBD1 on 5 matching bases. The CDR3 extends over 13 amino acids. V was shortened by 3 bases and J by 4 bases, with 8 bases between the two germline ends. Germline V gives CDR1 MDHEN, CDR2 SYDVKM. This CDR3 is CASSLGQSDTQYF. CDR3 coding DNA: TGTGCCAGCAGTTTGGGGCAGTCAGATACGCAGTATTTT.

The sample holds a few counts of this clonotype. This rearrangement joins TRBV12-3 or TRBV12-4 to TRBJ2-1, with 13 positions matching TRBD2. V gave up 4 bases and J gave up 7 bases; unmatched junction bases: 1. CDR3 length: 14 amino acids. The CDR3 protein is CASSWGLAGNEQFF. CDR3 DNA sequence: TGTGCCAGCAGTTGGGGACTAGCGGGGAATGAGCAGTTCTTC.

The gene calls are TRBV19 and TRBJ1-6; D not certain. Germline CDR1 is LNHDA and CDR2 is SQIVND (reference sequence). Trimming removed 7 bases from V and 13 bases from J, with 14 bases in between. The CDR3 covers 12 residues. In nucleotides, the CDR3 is TGTGCCAGTACCGTAGACGGCAGGCCCCTCCACTTT. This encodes CASTVDGRPLHF. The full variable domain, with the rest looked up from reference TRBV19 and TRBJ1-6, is DGGITQSPKYLFRKEGQNVTLSCEQNLNHDAMYWYRQDPGQGLRLIYYSQIVNDFQKGDIAEGYSVSREKKESFPLTVTSAQKNPTAFYLCASTVDGRPLHFGNGTRLTVT.

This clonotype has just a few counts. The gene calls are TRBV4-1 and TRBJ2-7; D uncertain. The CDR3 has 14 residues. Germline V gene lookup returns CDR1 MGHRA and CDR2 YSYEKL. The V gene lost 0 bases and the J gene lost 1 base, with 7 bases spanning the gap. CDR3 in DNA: TGCGCCAGCAGCCAAGACGCAAATTCCTACGAGCAGTACTTC. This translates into CASSQDANSYEQYF.

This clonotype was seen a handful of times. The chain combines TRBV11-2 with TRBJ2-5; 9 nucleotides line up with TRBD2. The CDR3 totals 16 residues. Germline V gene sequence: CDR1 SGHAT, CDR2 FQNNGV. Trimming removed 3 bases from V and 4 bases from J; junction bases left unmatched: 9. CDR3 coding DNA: TGTGCCAGCAGCTTTATCTTACGCGGGGGGGGAGAGACCCAGTACTTC. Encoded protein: CASSFILRGGGETQYF.

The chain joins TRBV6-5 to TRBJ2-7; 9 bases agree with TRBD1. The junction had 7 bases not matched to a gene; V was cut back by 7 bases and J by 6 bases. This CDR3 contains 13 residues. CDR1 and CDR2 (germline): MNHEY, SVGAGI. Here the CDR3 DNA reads TGTGCCAGCAAGTACAGGGGGCGCATCGAGCAGTACTTC. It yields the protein CASKYRGRIEQYF.

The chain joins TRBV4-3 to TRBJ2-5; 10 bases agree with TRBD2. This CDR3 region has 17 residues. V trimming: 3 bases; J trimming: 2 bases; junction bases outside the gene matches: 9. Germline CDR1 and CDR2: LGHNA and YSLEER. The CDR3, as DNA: TGCGCCAGCAGCCAGGCAACTAGCGGGATAATACAAGAGACCCAGTACTTC. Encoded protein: CASSQATSGIIQETQYF.

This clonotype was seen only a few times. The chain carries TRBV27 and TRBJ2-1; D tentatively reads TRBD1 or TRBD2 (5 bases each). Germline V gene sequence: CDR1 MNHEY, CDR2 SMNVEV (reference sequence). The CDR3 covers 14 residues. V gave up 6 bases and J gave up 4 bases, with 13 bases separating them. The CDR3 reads CASSRGQIYNEQFF. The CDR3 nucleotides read TGTGCCAGCAGCCGGGGCCAGATATACAATGAGCAGTTCTTC.

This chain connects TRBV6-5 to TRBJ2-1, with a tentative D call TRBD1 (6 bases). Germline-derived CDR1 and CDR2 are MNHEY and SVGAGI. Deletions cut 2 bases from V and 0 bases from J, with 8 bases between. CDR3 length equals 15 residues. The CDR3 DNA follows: TGTGCCAGCAGTTACGAGGACAGCTCCTACAATGAGCAGTTCTTC. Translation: CASSYEDSSYNEQFF.

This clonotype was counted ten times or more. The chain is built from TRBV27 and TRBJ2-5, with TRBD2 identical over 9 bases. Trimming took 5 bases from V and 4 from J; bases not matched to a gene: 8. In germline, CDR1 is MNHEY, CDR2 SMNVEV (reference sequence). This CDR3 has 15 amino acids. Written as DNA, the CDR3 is TGTGCCAGCAGTCCTCTGACTAGCGGCGCAGAGACCCAGTACTTC. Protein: CASSPLTSGAETQYF.

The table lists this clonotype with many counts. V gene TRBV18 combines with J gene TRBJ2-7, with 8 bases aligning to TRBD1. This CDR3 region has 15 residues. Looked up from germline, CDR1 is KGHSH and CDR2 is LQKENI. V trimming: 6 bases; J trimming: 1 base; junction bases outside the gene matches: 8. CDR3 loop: CASSRAGTGSYEQYF. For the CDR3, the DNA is TGTGCCAGCTCCCGGGCGGGGACAGGATCCTACGAGCAGTACTTC.

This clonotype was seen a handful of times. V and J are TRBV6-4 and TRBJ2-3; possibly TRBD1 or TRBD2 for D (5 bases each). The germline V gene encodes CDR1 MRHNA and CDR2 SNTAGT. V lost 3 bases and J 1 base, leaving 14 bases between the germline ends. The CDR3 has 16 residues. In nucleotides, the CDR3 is TGTGCCAGCAGTGAGGTTTTGGGGGTCCGCACAGATACGCAGTATTTT. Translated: CASSEVLGVRTDTQYF.

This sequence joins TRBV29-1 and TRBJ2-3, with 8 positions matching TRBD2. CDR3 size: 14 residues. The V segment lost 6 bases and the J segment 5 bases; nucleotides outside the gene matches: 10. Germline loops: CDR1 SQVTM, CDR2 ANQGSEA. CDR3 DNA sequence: TGCAGCGTGGAACGAGCGGGGGTGGGAGATACGCAGTATTTT. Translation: CSVERAGVGDTQYF.

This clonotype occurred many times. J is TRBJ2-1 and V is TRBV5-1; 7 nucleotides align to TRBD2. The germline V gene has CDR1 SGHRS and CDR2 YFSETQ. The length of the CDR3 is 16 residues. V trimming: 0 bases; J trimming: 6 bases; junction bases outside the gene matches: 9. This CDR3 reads CASSLVGLAASNEQFF. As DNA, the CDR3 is TGCGCCAGCAGCTTGGTGGGTCTAGCGGCGAGCAATGAGCAGTTCTTC.

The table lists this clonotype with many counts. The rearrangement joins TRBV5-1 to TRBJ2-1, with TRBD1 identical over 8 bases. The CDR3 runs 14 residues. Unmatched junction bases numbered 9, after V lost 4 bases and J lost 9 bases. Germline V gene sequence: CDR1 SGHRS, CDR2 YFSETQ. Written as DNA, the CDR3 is TGCGCCAGCAGCCACGGACAGGGTAAGGGTGAGCAGTTCTTC. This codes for CASSHGQGKGEQFF.

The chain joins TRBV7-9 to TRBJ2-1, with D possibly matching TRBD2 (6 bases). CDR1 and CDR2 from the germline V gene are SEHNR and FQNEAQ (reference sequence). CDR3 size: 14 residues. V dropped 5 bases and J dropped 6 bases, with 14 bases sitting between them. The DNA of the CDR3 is TGTGCCAGCAGCGTTTCCGGGACTGTCAATGAGCAGTTCTTC. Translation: CASSVSGTVNEQFF. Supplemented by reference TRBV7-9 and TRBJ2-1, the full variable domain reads DTGVSQNPRHKITKRGQNVTFRCDPISEHNRLYWYRQTLGQGPEFLTYFQNEAQLEKSRLLSDRFSAERPKGSFSTLEIQRTEQGDSAMYLCASSVSGTVNEQFFGPGTRLTVL.

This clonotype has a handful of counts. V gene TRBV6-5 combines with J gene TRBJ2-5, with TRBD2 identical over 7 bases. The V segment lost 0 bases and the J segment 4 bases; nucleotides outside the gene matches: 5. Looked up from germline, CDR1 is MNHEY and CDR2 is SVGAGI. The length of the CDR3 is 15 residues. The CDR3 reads CASSYSPGLRETQYF. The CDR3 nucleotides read TGTGCCAGCAGTTACTCACCGGGACTAAGAGAGACCCAGTACTTC.

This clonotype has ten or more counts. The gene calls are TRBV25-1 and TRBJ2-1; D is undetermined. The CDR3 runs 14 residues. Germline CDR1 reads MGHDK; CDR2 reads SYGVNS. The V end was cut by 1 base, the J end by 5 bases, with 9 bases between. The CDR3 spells CASSEFGGDNEQFF. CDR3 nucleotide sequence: TGTGCCAGCAGTGAATTCGGCGGAGACAATGAGCAGTTCTTC.

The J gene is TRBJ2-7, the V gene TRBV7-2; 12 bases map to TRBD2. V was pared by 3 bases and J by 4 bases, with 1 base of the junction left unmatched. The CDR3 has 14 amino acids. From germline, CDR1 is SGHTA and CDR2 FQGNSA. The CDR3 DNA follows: TGTGCCAGCAGCTTGACTAGCGGGGGATACGAGCAGTACGTC. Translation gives CASSLTSGGYEQYV.

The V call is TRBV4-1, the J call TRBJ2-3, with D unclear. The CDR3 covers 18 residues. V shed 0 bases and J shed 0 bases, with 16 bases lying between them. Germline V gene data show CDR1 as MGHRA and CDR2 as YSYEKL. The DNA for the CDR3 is TGCGCCAGCAGCCAAGATCGGTCAGACCTCTTTAGCACAGATACGCAGTATTTT. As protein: CASSQDRSDLFSTDTQYF.

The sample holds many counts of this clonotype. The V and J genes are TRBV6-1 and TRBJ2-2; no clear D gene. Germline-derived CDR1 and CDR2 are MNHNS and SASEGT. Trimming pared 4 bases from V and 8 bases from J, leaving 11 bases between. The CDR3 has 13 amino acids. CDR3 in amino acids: CASSVVQLGELFF. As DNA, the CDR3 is TGTGCCAGCAGTGTGGTTCAGCTGGGGGAGCTGTTTTTT.

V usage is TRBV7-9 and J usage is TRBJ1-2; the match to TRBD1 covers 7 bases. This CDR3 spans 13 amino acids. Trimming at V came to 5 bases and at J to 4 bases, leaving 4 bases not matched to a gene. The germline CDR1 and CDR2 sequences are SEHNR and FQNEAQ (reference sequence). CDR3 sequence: CASSSRDSYGYTF. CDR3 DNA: TGTGCCAGCAGCAGCAGGGACAGCTATGGCTACACCTTC.

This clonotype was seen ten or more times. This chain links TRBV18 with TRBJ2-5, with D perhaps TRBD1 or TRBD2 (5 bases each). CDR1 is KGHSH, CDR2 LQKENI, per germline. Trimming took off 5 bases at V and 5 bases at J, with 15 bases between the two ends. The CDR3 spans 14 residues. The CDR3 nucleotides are TGTGCCAGCTCATCCCGAGAGGGGATGGAGACCCAGTACTTC. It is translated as CASSSREGMETQYF.

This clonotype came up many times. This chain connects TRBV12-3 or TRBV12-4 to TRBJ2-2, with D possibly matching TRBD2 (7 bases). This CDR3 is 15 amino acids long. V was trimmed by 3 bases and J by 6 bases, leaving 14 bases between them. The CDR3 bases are TGTGCCAGCAGTTTCCCTAAGGGGGGGGCCGGGGAGCTGTTTTTT. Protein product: CASSFPKGGAGELFF.

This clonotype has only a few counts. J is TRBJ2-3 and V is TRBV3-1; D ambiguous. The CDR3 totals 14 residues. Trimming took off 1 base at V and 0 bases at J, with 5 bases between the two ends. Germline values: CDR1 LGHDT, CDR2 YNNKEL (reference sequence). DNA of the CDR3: TGTGCCAGCAGCCAAGGGCGGAGCACAGATACGCAGTATTTT. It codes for CASSQGRSTDTQYF.

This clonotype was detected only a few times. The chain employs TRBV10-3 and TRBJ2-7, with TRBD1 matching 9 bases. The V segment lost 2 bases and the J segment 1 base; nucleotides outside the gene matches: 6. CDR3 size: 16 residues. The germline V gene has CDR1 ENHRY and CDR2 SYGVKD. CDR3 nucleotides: TGTGCCATCAGTGAGACCCCCGGGACAGGGTCCTACGAGCAGTACTTC. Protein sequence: CAISETPGTGSYEQYF.

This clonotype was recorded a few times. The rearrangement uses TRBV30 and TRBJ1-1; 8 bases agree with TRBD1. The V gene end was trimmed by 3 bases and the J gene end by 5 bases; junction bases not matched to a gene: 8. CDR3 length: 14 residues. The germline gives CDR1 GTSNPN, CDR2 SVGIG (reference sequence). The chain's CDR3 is CAWRGGQGGTEAFF. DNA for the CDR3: TGTGCCTGGAGGGGAGGACAGGGAGGGACTGAAGCTTTCTTT.

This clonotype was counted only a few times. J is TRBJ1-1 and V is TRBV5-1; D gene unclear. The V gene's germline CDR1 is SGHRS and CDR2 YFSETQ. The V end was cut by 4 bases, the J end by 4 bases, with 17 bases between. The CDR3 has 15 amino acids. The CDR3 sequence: CASSPTPTNPTEAFF. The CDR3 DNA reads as TGCGCCAGCAGCCCGACCCCAACGAATCCCACTGAAGCTTTCTTT.

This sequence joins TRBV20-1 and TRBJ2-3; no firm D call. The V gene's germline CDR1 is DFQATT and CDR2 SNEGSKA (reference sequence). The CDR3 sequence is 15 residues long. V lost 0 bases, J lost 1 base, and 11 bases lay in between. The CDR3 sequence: CSARDMGSGTDTQYF. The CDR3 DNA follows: TGCAGTGCTAGAGATATGGGATCAGGCACAGATACGCAGTATTTT.